This TCR beta chain was profiled in a study of vaccination and CD4 T cells after COVID-19. As for the study in general: The makeup of the convalescents was six males and four females, two of them Hispanic.

The CDR3 runs 14 residues. Trimming removed 7 bases from V and 1 base from J; junction bases left unmatched: 6. The germline V gene has CDR1 MNHNS and CDR2 SASEGT. The treatment: roughly 11-day PBMC culture with coronavirus spike peptide pools or control peptides (ViraFEST assay). Per well, two million PBMCs were cultured in the presence of around 11 IU/ml IL-2 and around 10 ug/ml peptide pools. On this clonotype itself: Its cognate antigen is unknown.

Study findings and constraints: Reactive clonotype counts went from median 21 after infection to some 40 after vaccination, nonsignificantly.

Oncomine TCR Beta short-read sequencing was applied to DNA from cultured CD4+ T cells. TCRdb redid the calling of the PCR reads with MiXCR, one entry per CDR3 protein. The repertoire includes roughly 20,000 distinct CDR3 sequences, less than 50% of them detected once, and 4.5% to 6.5% sits in the top ten. This sequence was found in a human donor who had recovered from COVID-19. This chain connects TRBV6-1 to TRBJ2-7; the match to TRBD1 covers 8 bases. Sequenced here: CD4+ T cells from blood, cultured in vitro, sampled before SARS-CoV-2 vaccination. The CDR3 loop reads CASKTGALSYEQYF. CDR3 DNA sequence: TGTGCCAGCAAGACAGGGGCCCTTTCCTACGAGCAGTACTTC.